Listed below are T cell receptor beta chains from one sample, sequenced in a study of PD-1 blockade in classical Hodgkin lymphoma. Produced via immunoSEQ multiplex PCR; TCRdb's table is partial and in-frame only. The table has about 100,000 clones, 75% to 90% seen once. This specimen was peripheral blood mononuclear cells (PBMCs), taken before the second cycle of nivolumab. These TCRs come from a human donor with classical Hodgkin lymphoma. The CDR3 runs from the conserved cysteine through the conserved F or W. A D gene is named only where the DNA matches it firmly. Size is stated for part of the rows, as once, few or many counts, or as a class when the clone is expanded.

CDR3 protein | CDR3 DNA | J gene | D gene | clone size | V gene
CASSVGGEAYEQYF | TGTGCCAGCAGCGTAGGTGGGGAGGCCTACGAGCAGTACTTC | TRBJ2-7 | NA | once | TRBV11-3
CASSEYGLVGDYGYTF | TGTGCCAGCAGTGAATATGGGTTGGTAGGGGACTATGGCTACACCTTC | TRBJ1-2 | NA | NA | TRBV25-1
CASSFPSDNEQFF | TGTGCCAGCAGCTTTCCCAGCGACAATGAGCAGTTCTTC | TRBJ2-1 | NA | NA | TRBV11-2
CASMDRGNYEQYF | TGTGCCAGTATGGACAGGGGTAACTACGAGCAGTACTTC | TRBJ2-7 | TRBD1 | NA | TRBV6-1
CAWSDGQGERWYGYTF | TGTGCCTGGAGTGACGGGCAGGGTGAGCGGTGGTATGGCTACACCTTC | TRBJ1-2 | NA | NA | TRBV30
CASSLNGTAYGYTF | TGTGCCAGCAGCCTTAACGGGACAGCCTATGGCTACACCTTC | TRBJ1-2 | TRBD1 | once | TRBV7-8
CASSYGREINEKLFF | TGTGCCAGCAGTTACGGCAGGGAAATTAATGAAAAACTGTTTTTT | TRBJ1-4 | NA | NA | TRBV6-6
CASSPEAQGQETQYF | TGTGCCAGCTCACCAGAGGCGCAGGGACAAGAGACCCAGTACTTC | TRBJ2-5 | NA | NA | TRBV18
CATKRGGYNEQFF | TGTGCCACCAAGCGGGGGGGTTACAATGAGCAGTTCTTC | TRBJ2-1 | TRBD2 | NA | TRBV30
CASSLAYEQYF | TGTGCCAGCAGCTTGGCATACGAGCAGTACTTC | TRBJ2-7 | NA | NA | TRBV5-5
CASSLVAGVVNTQYF | TGTGCCAGCAGCTTAGTCGCGGGGGTTGTAAATACGCAGTATTTT | TRBJ2-3 | TRBD2 | NA | TRBV7-9
CASSQDQAGGRMSSYNSPLHF | TGCGCCAGCAGCCAAGATCAGGCGGGGGGGAGAATGAGCTCCTATAATTCACCCCTCCACTTT | TRBJ1-6 | NA | NA | TRBV4-3
CSVAVRAHEQYF | TGCAGCGTTGCGGTCAGGGCCCACGAGCAGTACTTC | TRBJ2-7 | NA | NA | TRBV29-1
CASSEGQPHQPQHF | TGTGCCAGCAGCGAGGGACAGCCCCATCAGCCCCAGCATTTT | TRBJ1-5 | TRBD1 | once | TRBV7-9
CASSYSMNTEAFF | TGTGCCAGCAGTTATTCCATGAACACTGAAGCTTTCTTT | TRBJ1-1 | NA | NA | TRBV6-5
CASSRTGNTEAFF | TGTGCCAGCAGCCGAACGGGGAACACTGAAGCTTTCTTT | TRBJ1-1 | NA | NA | TRBV7-2
CASSPSAGNYGYTF | TGTGCCAGCAGCCCGTCGGCGGGGAACTATGGCTACACCTTC | TRBJ1-2 | NA | once | TRBV7-2
CASSLDGREGNTEAFF | TGTGCCAGCAGCTTAGATGGAAGGGAGGGGAACACTGAAGCTTTCTTT | TRBJ1-1 | NA | NA | TRBV11-3
CASSSLGQGLFNIYF | TGTGCCAGCAGTTCCCTGGGACAGGGCCTATTCAACATATATTTT | TRBJ1-3 | TRBD1 | NA | TRBV6-6
CASSLVYGNTIYF | TGTGCCAGCAGCTTGGTTTACGGAAACACCATATATTTT | TRBJ1-3 | NA | NA | TRBV14
CASSLVQGTTSPLHF | TGCGCCAGCAGCTTGGTACAGGGAACCACTTCACCCCTCCACTTT | TRBJ1-6 | NA | NA | TRBV5-1
CASSTQGATEAFF | TGTGCCAGTAGTACGCAGGGGGCCACTGAAGCTTTCTTT | TRBJ1-1 | TRBD1 | NA | TRBV19
CASSGTSYEQYF | TGCGCCAGCAGTGGGACATCCTACGAGCAGTACTTC | TRBJ2-7 | NA | NA | TRBV10-1
CASSPRDRGSGNTIYF | TGTGCCAGTAGTCCGCGGGACAGGGGATCCGGAAACACCATATATTTT | TRBJ1-3 | TRBD1 | NA | TRBV19
CSASTEQYF | TGCAGTGCTAGCACTGAGCAGTACTTC | TRBJ2-7 | NA | NA | TRBV20-1
CASSLAPSGQGEAFF | TGTGCCAGCAGCTTAGCCCCAAGCGGACAGGGTGAAGCTTTCTTT | TRBJ1-1 | TRBD1 | medium-sized | TRBV7-6
CASSRDRDRQPQHF | TGTGCCAGCAGTCGAGACAGGGATCGTCAGCCCCAGCATTTT | TRBJ1-5 | TRBD1 | few | TRBV27
CASQERGGISEQFF | TGTGCCAGCCAAGAGAGGGGGGGCATCAGTGAGCAGTTCTTC | TRBJ2-1 | NA | NA | TRBV27
CASSPDAGQGREKLFF | TGTGCCAGCAGCCCTGACGCGGGACAGGGAAGGGAAAAACTGTTTTTT | TRBJ1-4 | TRBD1 | NA | TRBV7-6
CANRGLAPIGEQFF | TGTGCCAACCGCGGACTAGCGCCGATCGGTGAGCAGTTCTTC | TRBJ2-1 | TRBD2 | NA | TRBV19